This TCR beta chain is drawn from a study of blood T cell repertoires in COVID-19. Study at large: Samples representing acute and convalescent COVID-19 were sourced from the United States, Italy and Spain. The analysed material was cDNA or gDNA that came from T cells, B-cell-depleted T cells, or PBMCs.

This CDR3 region has 14 residues. Germline V CDR1 and CDR2: MNHEY, SMNVEV (reference sequence). V gave up 4 bases and J gave up 6 bases, with 10 bases separating them. Seattle patients were enrolled during active infection and followed longitudinally. In the authors' methods: Estimates of nucleated cell counts were drawn from the amplification of reference gene primers. The protocol was immunoSEQ multiplex PCR, while the TCRdb copy is restricted to in-frame clones and leaves out a portion. The DNA gave D and trimming, while V, J and clone size come from that table. Among some 260,000 clones listed, approximately 88% were seen once.

The sample was peripheral blood. The source is a woman aged 25 to 39 with COVID-19, enrolled during active disease. This chain links TRBV27 with TRBJ1-6; tentatively, D is TRBD1 (5 bases). CDR3 sequence: CASSSGVGNSPLHF. CDR3 nucleotide sequence: TGTGCCAGCAGTTCGGGGGTGGGTAATTCACCCCTCCACTTT.